The clone carrying this T cell receptor (beta chain) came up a few times. Its antigen remains unidentified. At one of its ends the junction is not consistent with the germline gene, which may arise from a read error. These data belong to a study of T cell repertoires in cytomegalovirus infection. Study information: Matching HLA type and CMV infection were both indicated by public TCR beta signatures.

TCRdb passed the reads through MiXCR, listing each CDR3 protein once. The sample lists 270,000 or so distinct CDR3 sequences; 15% to 20% were seen once. General study findings and limits: The cumulative frequency of public TCR beta families identified carriers of CMV plus the relevant HLA. The response measured ex vivo was dominated by TCR beta clonotypes (HLA-C-restricted and CMV-specific).

The sequencing input was CD8+ T cells from PBMCs. The receptor was isolated from a human donor in good health (CMV status not recorded). Some clones in this sample may be carry-over from other donors' samples.

The CDR3 DNA reads as TGTGCTAGCAGCCCGACGGCGGCACAGGGTAGTGAGCAGTTCTTC. This codes for CASSPTAAQGSEQFF. The chain carries TRBV7-7 and TRBJ2-1, with D perhaps TRBD1 (6 bases). The CDR3 is 15 residues long. The V gene's germline CDR1 is SSHAT and CDR2 FNYEAQ (reference sequence).